This TCR beta chain was retrieved from a study of liver allograft versus peripheral blood T cells. Study as a whole: Repertoires of T cell receptors in transplanted livers were compared with recipients' peripheral blood repertoires. Study-wide points: As reported, T cell receptor repertoires inside liver allografts differed from those present in peripheral blood.

V was clipped by 4 bases and J by 5 bases, with 15 bases between them. The CDR3 loop spans 14 amino acids. Germline values: CDR1 SGHDT, CDR2 YYEEEE. TCRdb ran MiXCR on the reads and lists one entry per CDR3 protein. The top ten hold around 5.5% of the sample, which has 14,000 or so distinct CDR3 sequences, 20% seen once. Notes on this clonotype: Its specificity is not known.

This receptor was identified in a human patient who had a liver transplant. Some T cells could come from the graft donor. The chain couples TRBV5-6 to TRBJ1-1; D is unclear. The CDR3 bases are TGTGCCAGCAGCACGGTATACTCGGGGACTGAAGCTTTCTTT. It yields the protein CASSTVYSGTEAFF.